The clone carrying this T cell receptor beta chain was seen only a few times. Its antigen is not known. This sample was included in a study of T cell responses to AZD1222 COVID-19 vaccine. Study-wide context: The study pooled second doses at about 4 or about 12 weeks. Broader study findings: Among vaccine-associated CD4 TCRs, coverage spanned spike, with dominance at 160-218 and 743-854. White British people made up most donors, females outnumbered males, and clonal diversity was possibly underestimated. Breadth and depth of Spike-specific TCRs rose after two AZD1222 doses.

The assay was immunoSEQ multiplex PCR, and TCRdb's table has in-frame clones only and misses some. The top ten clones hold about 15% of a sample with 100,000 or so clones, 85% to 90% of them seen once. This material consisted of peripheral blood, taken on day 0 of AZD1222 vaccination. This receptor was identified in an adult in good health.

This chain's CDR3 is CASSEYGGQGRVQPQHF. The CDR3 DNA is TGTGCCAGCAGTGAATACGGGGGACAGGGGAGAGTTCAGCCCCAGCATTTT. The J gene is TRBJ1-5, the V gene TRBV6-1; 10 bases match TRBD1. V shed 2 bases, J shed 6 bases, and the junction held 10 bases outside the gene matches. There are 17 residues in the CDR3. The germline gives CDR1 MNHNS, CDR2 SASEGT.